This entry describes one TCR beta chain. Its target is unknown. Every bit of the isolated RNA underwent reverse transcription, so sequencing read expressed TCRB transcripts. This table comes from immunoSEQ multiplex PCR, and its TCRdb copy is limited to in-frame clones, with some not included. The sample has hundreds of thousands of clones; about an eighth are singletons. This sample is drawn from a study of beta chain features in type 1 diabetes. General study results and limits: Moderate yet significant TCRB CDR3 shortening was seen in Type 1 diabetes patients in all four CD4+ subsets. In cDNA sequencing, cells with high TCR expression could be over-represented. TCRB rearrangement may or may not be influenced by HLA type; here this remained unresolved.

Trimming took off 2 bases at V and 11 bases at J, with 12 bases between the two ends. In germline, CDR1 is PRHDT, CDR2 FYEKMQ (reference sequence). This CDR3 comprises 12 residues. Populations obtained by sorting all exceeded 98% purity. The source is a man aged 18 to 35 with type 1 diabetes. This chain connects TRBV13 to TRBJ2-5; D remains ambiguous. The sample taken for sequencing was naive CD4+ T cells from blood. CDR3 residues: CASSLLGPPQYF. The CDR3, as DNA: TGTGCCAGCAGCTTACTCGGTCCCCCACAGTACTTC.